These T cell receptor beta chains were read from a single sample in a study of shared clonotypes between healthy human individuals. Clones were sequenced by immunoSEQ multiplex PCR, and TCRdb holds only the in-frame ones, with some missing. The data contain a few million clones, roughly 95% of them singletons. What was sequenced was naive CD4+ T cells sorted from blood. All receptors derive from a man aged 18 to 29 in good health. The CDR3 runs from the conserved cysteine through the conserved F or W. A D gene is named only where the DNA matches it firmly. The listing skips clone size in some rows; elsewhere it reads once, few, many or a size class.

>TRBV6-6|.|.|TRBJ1-5
CASRGEGQPQHF
TGTGCCAGCAGGGGCGAAGGTCAGCCCCAGCATTTT
>TRBV6-5|.|.|TRBJ2-7
CASSHNYEQYF
TGTGCCAGCAGCCATAACTACGAGCAGTACTTC
>TRBV6-1|TRBD1|.|TRBJ1-1
CASSEPWTGKNTEAFF
TGTGCCAGCAGTGAACCTTGGACAGGGAAGAACACTGAAGCTTTCTTT
>TRBV6-1|.|.|TRBJ1-1
CASSEALVAWRAFF
TGTGCCAGCAGTGAAGCGCTTGTGGCGTGGCGAGCTTTCTTT
>TRBV14|.|.|TRBJ1-2
CASSHHSDRPYGYTF
TGTGCCAGCAGCCACCACAGCGACCGCCCTTATGGCTACACCTTC
>TRBV4-1|TRBD1|.|TRBJ1-3
CASSQVRGGTSGNTIYF
TGCGCCAGCAGCCAAGTCAGAGGGGGCACCTCTGGAAACACCATATATTTT
>TRBV30|.|once|TRBJ2-7
CAWSLQGGEQYF
TGTGCCTGGAGTCTACAGGGAGGTGAGCAGTACTTC
>TRBV18|TRBD2|.|TRBJ2-5
CASSPGLAGETQYF
TGTGCCAGCTCACCGGGCCTAGCGGGAGAGACCCAGTACTTC
>TRBV7-9|TRBD2|.|TRBJ2-1
CASSLEREGRNNEQFF
TGTGCCAGCAGCTTAGAGCGGGAGGGCCGAAACAATGAGCAGTTCTTC
>TRBV13|TRBD2|once|TRBJ2-5
CASSLGSGGIGETQYF
TGTGCCAGCAGCTTAGGTAGCGGGGGCATAGGAGAGACCCAGTACTTC
>TRBV5-6|.|.|TRBJ2-2
CASSPRLVGDTGELFF
TGTGCCAGCAGCCCCAGACTAGTAGGGGACACCGGGGAGCTGTTTTTT
>TRBV29-1|TRBD1|.|TRBJ2-1
CSVEGVGQGNNEQFF
TGCAGCGTTGAAGGGGTGGGACAGGGTAACAATGAGCAGTTCTTC
>TRBV30|.|.|TRBJ2-5
CACAVAGPETQYF
TGTGCCTGTGCCGTGGCGGGCCCCGAGACCCAGTACTTC
>TRBV7-2|.|.|TRBJ1-1
CASSFEWAVTEAFF
TGTGCCAGCAGCTTCGAATGGGCCGTCACTGAAGCTTTCTTT
>TRBV6-6|.|.|TRBJ2-7
CASWERNRNEQYF
TGTGCCAGCTGGGAGCGGAATCGGAACGAGCAGTACTTC
>TRBV6-6|.|once|TRBJ1-4
CASSLTGILNELFF
TGTGCCAGCAGTTTAACGGGAATCCTTAACGAACTGTTTTTT
>TRBV6-6|.|.|TRBJ2-3
CASRETGRTDTQYF
TGTGCCAGCAGGGAAACAGGGCGCACAGATACGCAGTATTTT
>TRBV7-6|.|.|TRBJ2-5
CASSFSTGRQETQYF
TGTGCCAGCAGCTTCTCTACAGGGCGACAAGAGACCCAGTACTTC
>TRBV6-1|.|once|TRBJ1-1
CASSVVSEAFF
TGTGCCAGCAGTGTAGTTTCTGAAGCTTTCTTT
>TRBV27|.|.|TRBJ1-6
CASSLLGGPGSSPLHF
TGTGCCAGCAGCCTGCTGGGGGGGCCTGGATCTTCACCCCTCCACTTT
>TRBV23-1|TRBD1|.|TRBJ2-1
CASSRQMLGQGYWNEQFF
TGCGCCAGCAGTCGTCAAATGTTGGGACAGGGATATTGGAATGAGCAGTTCTTC
>TRBV6-5|TRBD1|.|TRBJ1-5
CASSGGQGRNQPQHF
TGTGCCAGCAGTGGGGGACAGGGAAGGAATCAGCCCCAGCATTTT
>TRBV30|.|.|TRBJ2-1
CAWRKNTYNEQFF
TGTGCCTGGAGAAAGAACACTTACAATGAGCAGTTCTTC
>TRBV7-9|.|.|TRBJ2-7
CASSLQGYEQYF
TGTGCCAGCAGCCTACAGGGTTACGAGCAGTACTTC
>TRBV5-5|.|.|TRBJ2-3
CASSTVSGGTDTQYF
TGTGCCAGCAGCACCGTTAGTGGTGGCACAGATACGCAGTATTTT
>TRBV28|.|.|TRBJ2-3
CASSLVGGTDTQYF
TGTGCCAGCAGTTTAGTCGGTGGGACAGATACGCAGTATTTT
>TRBV4-2|TRBD2|.|TRBJ2-2
CASSPEGGGPYTGELFF
TGTGCCAGCAGCCCAGAAGGCGGGGGGCCCTACACCGGGGAGCTGTTTTTT
>TRBV28|.|.|TRBJ1-2
CASSLAAGGAYGYTF
TGTGCCAGCAGTTTAGCGGCGGGGGGCGCCTATGGCTACACCTTC
>TRBV23-1|TRBD2|.|TRBJ2-2
CASSHCPRSREIYTGELFF
TGCGCCAGCAGTCATTGCCCCCGCTCGCGGGAGATTTACACCGGGGAGCTGTTTTTT
>TRBV13|.|.|TRBJ2-1
CASSLAWAGDNEQFF
TGTGCCAGCAGCTTAGCCTGGGCCGGGGACAATGAGCAGTTCTTC
>TRBV25-1|TRBD1|.|TRBJ2-5
CASSDPPGTAYKETQYF
TGTGCCAGCAGTGACCCCCCCGGGACAGCGTATAAAGAGACCCAGTACTTC
>TRBV7-2|.|.|TRBJ2-2
CASSMLGSPNTGELFF
TGTGCCAGCAGCATGTTGGGGAGCCCTAACACCGGGGAGCTGTTTTTT
>TRBV30|TRBD2|.|TRBJ2-3
CAWSPGRGGTDTQYF
TGTGCCTGGAGCCCCGGGCGGGGGGGGACCGACACGCAGTATTTT
>TRBV6-5|.|.|TRBJ1-4
CASSYSLWEKLFF
TGTGCCAGCAGTTACTCCTTATGGGAAAAACTGTTTTTT
>TRBV6-1|.|.|TRBJ1-2
CASSQRQGINYGYTF
TGTGCCAGCAGCCAACGTCAAGGGATAAACTATGGCTACACCTTC
>TRBV9|.|.|TRBJ1-2
CASSVAGVDGYTF
TGTGCCAGCAGCGTAGCCGGGGTGGACGGCTACACCTTC
>TRBV2|.|.|TRBJ2-4
CASLPDRQNIQYF
TGTGCCAGCCTACCGGACAGACAAAACATTCAGTACTTC
>TRBV19|.|.|TRBJ1-1
CASSIYPNTEAFF
TGTGCCAGTAGTATTTACCCTAACACTGAAGCTTTCTTT
>TRBV4-2|TRBD2|.|TRBJ2-2
CASSRGSGGAITGELFF
TGTGCCAGCAGCCGGGGAAGCGGGGGGGCCATCACCGGGGAGCTGTTTTTT
>TRBV5-6|.|.|TRBJ2-3
CASSSLTTTLGTQYF
TGTGCCAGCAGCTCCCTAACTACGACCCTAGGTACGCAGTATTTT
>TRBV11-2|.|once|TRBJ1-2
CASSLERLGTDAYGYTF
TGTGCCAGCAGCTTAGAAAGGCTAGGGACGGACGCCTATGGCTACACCTTC
>TRBV18|TRBD1|.|TRBJ1-6
CASSPPGQGFSSNSPLHF
TGTGCCAGCTCACCACCGGGACAGGGGTTTTCATCGAATTCACCCCTCCACTTT
>TRBV2|.|.|TRBJ2-1
CASSIQRSYNEQFF
TGTGCCAGCAGTATCCAGCGCTCCTACAATGAGCAGTTCTTC
>TRBV15|.|.|TRBJ1-2
CATSRDPGAKDGYTF
TGTGCCACCAGCAGAGATCCGGGGGCAAAAGATGGCTACACCTTC
>TRBV6-5|TRBD2|.|TRBJ2-7
CASSYPGGSREQYF
TGTGCCAGCAGTTACCCGGGAGGGAGTCGCGAGCAGTACTTC
>TRBV7-9|TRBD2|.|TRBJ2-7
CASSPRGGTSGTYEQYF
TGTGCCAGCAGCCCGAGAGGGGGGACTAGCGGGACCTACGAGCAGTACTTC
>TRBV5-1|.|.|TRBJ1-1
CASRDGLEAFF
TGCGCCAGCCGGGACGGTCTTGAAGCTTTCTTT
>TRBV20-1|.|few|TRBJ1-3
CSAIGGDTIYF
TGCAGTGCTATAGGCGGGGACACCATATATTTT
>TRBV27|.|.|TRBJ1-5
CASFRRHVEDQPQHF
TGTGCCAGCTTCAGGAGGCATGTAGAGGATCAGCCCCAGCATTTT
>TRBV7-9|TRBD2|.|TRBJ2-2
CASSLGLAGVTGELFF
TGTGCCAGCAGCTTAGGTCTAGCGGGAGTAACCGGGGAGCTGTTTTTT
>TRBV30|.|.|TRBJ1-5
CAWSAWSQPQHF
TGTGCCTGGAGTGCGTGGAGCCAGCCCCAGCATTTT
>TRBV5-1|.|once|TRBJ2-2
CASSAGQPLSGELFF
TGCGCCAGCAGCGCGGGACAGCCCTTGTCCGGGGAGCTGTTTTTT
>TRBV25-1|.|.|TRBJ2-1
CASSRAYNEQFF
TGTGCCAGTAGTAGGGCCTACAATGAGCAGTTCTTC
>TRBV10-2|.|.|TRBJ1-1
CASSLTANTEAFF
TGCGCCAGCAGCCTGACAGCGAACACTGAAGCTTTCTTT
>TRBV5-1|.|.|TRBJ2-6
CASSLGGSGANVLTF
TGCGCCAGCTCCTTGGGGGGCTCTGGGGCCAACGTCCTGACTTTC
>TRBV7-3|.|.|TRBJ2-2
CASSTRGTSNTGELFF
TGTGCCAGCAGCACTCGGGGGACTTCAAACACCGGGGAGCTGTTTTTT
>TRBV27|TRBD1|.|TRBJ2-4
CASIQGGQGRLAKNIQYF
TGTGCCAGCATTCAGGGGGGACAGGGGAGGTTAGCCAAAAACATTCAGTACTTC
>TRBV5-1|.|.|TRBJ1-2
CASSLARGVNYGYTF
TGCGCCAGCAGCTTGGCCCGAGGTGTGAATTATGGCTACACCTTC
>TRBV4-3|.|once|TRBJ1-5
CASSQGPVGNQPQHF
TGCGCCAGCAGCCAGGGTCCCGTCGGAAATCAGCCCCAGCATTTT